This entry is about one T cell receptor beta chain. Antigen specificity is unknown. This entry comes from a study of siplizumab effects on memory and regulatory T cells. The CDR3 extends over 14 amino acids. V gave up 3 bases and J gave up 8 bases; unmatched junction bases: 8. Germline V gene sequence: CDR1 LGHNT, CDR2 FRNRAP. Measured with immunoSEQ multiplex PCR; TCRdb has only the in-frame clones, and not every one. In the table there are about 63,000 clones, less than 85% of which are singletons. Overall study findings and caveats: Naive T cells looked more diverse than memory cells and looked like major alloresponse contributors. No more than a minor fraction of alloreactive clones could be traced back to unstimulated subsets. The study did not confirm that proliferating Tregs from siplizumab cultures were suppressive. A naive or memory phenotype could not be assigned to roughly 80-97% of the proliferating CD4+ or CD8+ clones.

This receptor was taken from a human donor in good health. The chain couples TRBV12-5 to TRBJ1-2; 8 bases align to TRBD1. The sequencing input was memory CD4+ T cells sorted from blood. In DNA, the CDR3 is TGTGCTAGTGGTTTACCGATCAGGGGGCACGGCTACACCTTC. As protein: CASGLPIRGHGYTF.